The 30 T cell receptor beta chains in this list originate from one sample, sequenced in a study of a mutant IDH1 vaccine in newly diagnosed glioma. These receptors have no known antigen. Time point denoted: week 23, last vaccination. Each vaccine dose was 300 ug of mutant IDH1 20-mer peptide, with topical imiquimod. The assay was immunoSEQ multiplex PCR, and TCRdb's table has in-frame clones only and misses some. Of about 82,000 clones in the sample, roughly 85% were seen once. The sequencing here drew on PBMCs, taken from a glioma patient whose treatment included an IDH1 peptide vaccine. Source of these receptors: a man aged 30 to 45 with glioma. Some clones in this sample may be carry-over from other donors' samples.

The V call is TRBV14, the J call TRBJ2-7; TRBD2 aligns across 8 bases. The trim removed 4 bases at V and 5 bases at J, leaving 10 bases unmatched. The CDR3 is 15 amino acids. The germline V gene has CDR1 SGHDN and CDR2 FVKESK. The CDR3 DNA reads TGTGCCAGCAGCCCCTTACTAGCGGACCTCGACGAGCAGTACTTC. It yields the protein CASSPLLADLDEQYF.

V and J are TRBV28 and TRBJ1-2, with D tentatively TRBD1 (6 bases). V was cut by 6 bases and J by 2 bases, with 13 bases left in between. The CDR3 consists of 14 residues. Germline V gives CDR1 MDHEN, CDR2 SYDVKM. CDR3 residues: CASSKQGPNYGYTF. In DNA, the CDR3 is TGTGCCAGCAGCAAACAGGGCCCAAACTATGGCTACACCTTC.

This rearrangement joins TRBV7-9 to TRBJ2-7; D may be TRBD2 (6 bases). The ends were cut back, 5 bases at V and 7 bases at J, with 12 bases in the middle. In germline, CDR1 is SEHNR, CDR2 FQNEAQ (reference sequence). CDR3 length equals 12 residues. DNA of the CDR3: TGTGCCAGCAGCATTCGGACTACTGAGCAGTACTTC. Amino acids: CASSIRTTEQYF.

The chain has TRBV6-6 and TRBJ2-1, with 10 bases lining up with TRBD2. V trimming: 8 bases; J trimming: 4 bases; junction bases outside the gene matches: 5. Germline-derived CDR1 and CDR2 are MNHNY and SVGAGI (reference sequence). There are 14 residues in the CDR3. CDR3: CASRGLANYNEQFF. DNA for the CDR3: TGTGCCAGCCGGGGACTAGCGAATTACAATGAGCAGTTCTTC.

The chain employs TRBV29-1 and TRBJ2-5, with 9 nucleotides matching TRBD2. The junction had 5 bases not matched to a gene; V was cut back by 7 bases and J by 2 bases. Germline assignment: CDR1 SQVTM and CDR2 ANQGSEA. The CDR3 contains 13 residues. CDR3 coding DNA: TGCAGCGCTCTAGCGGGGAGACAAGAGACCCAGTACTTC. This sequence encodes CSALAGRQETQYF. The variable domain in full, completed from reference TRBV29-1 and TRBJ2-5, reads SAVISQKPSRDICQRGTSLTIQCQVDSQVTMMFWYRQQPGQSLTLIATANQGSEATYESGFVIDKFPISRPNLTFSTLTVSNMSPEDSSIYLCSALAGRQETQYFGPGTRLLVL.

This clone appeared a single time. The chain employs TRBV7-3 and TRBJ2-3; 14 bases map to TRBD2. The V gene's germline CDR1 is SGHTA and CDR2 FQGTGA. J lost 5 bases, V lost 5 bases, and 9 bases had no gene match. The CDR3 extends over 17 amino acids. The CDR3: CASSAGTSGGPQDTQYF. CDR3 nucleotides: TGTGCCAGCAGCGCGGGGACTAGCGGGGGCCCACAAGATACGCAGTATTTT.

The chain is built from TRBV7-2 and TRBJ2-7; unclear D gene. V lost 2 bases and J 0 bases, leaving 11 bases between the germline ends. Germline V gives CDR1 SGHTA, CDR2 FQGNSA. This CDR3 has 15 amino acids. This CDR3 reads CASSLTGPISYEQYF. CDR3 nucleotides: TGTGCCAGCAGCTTAACTGGGCCAATCTCCTACGAGCAGTACTTC. The whole variable domain, filled in from reference TRBV7-2 and TRBJ2-7, reads GAGVSQSPSNKVTEKGKDVELRCDPISGHTALYWYRQSLGQGLEFLIYFQGNSAPDKSGLPSDRFSAERTGGSVSTLTIQRTQQEDSAVYLCASSLTGPISYEQYFGPGTRLTVT.

The chain couples TRBV9 to TRBJ2-2; D not resolved. CDR1 and CDR2 from the germline V gene are SGDLS and YYNGEE. This CDR3 is 13 amino acids long. The V end was cut by 1 base, the J end by 2 bases, with 3 bases between. CDR3 protein: CASSVFNTGELFF. CDR3 in DNA: TGTGCCAGCAGCGTATTTAACACCGGGGAGCTGTTTTTT.

V gene TRBV5-1 combines with J gene TRBJ2-7; 9 positions agree with TRBD1. This CDR3 spans 15 amino acids. Germline V gene data show CDR1 as SGHRS and CDR2 as YFSETQ. J was trimmed by 7 bases and V by 5 bases; bases with no gene match: 13. DNA for the CDR3: TGCGCCAGCAGTCCATTACAGGGGGCCTCCCGGGAGCAGTACTTC. It encodes CASSPLQGASREQYF. The full variable domain, in which reference TRBV5-1 and TRBJ2-7 provide the parts outside the CDR3, is KAGVTQTPRYLIKTRGQQVTLSCSPISGHRSVSWYQQTPGQGLQFLFEYFSETQRNKGNFPGRFSGRQFSNSRSEMNVSTLELGDSALYLCASSPLQGASREQYFGPGTRLTVT.

This sequence joins TRBV7-8 and TRBJ1-5; no clear D. The ends were cut back, 1 base at V and 3 bases at J, with 4 bases in the middle. CDR1 SGHVS and CDR2 FQNEAQ come from the germline V gene. This CDR3 comprises 13 residues. The CDR3 protein is CASSLVSNQPQHF. The CDR3 bases are TGTGCCAGCAGCTTAGTGTCCAATCAGCCCCAGCATTTT.

The chain is built from TRBV18 and TRBJ1-3; D remains ambiguous. This CDR3 comprises 18 residues. Germline CDR1 and CDR2: KGHSH and LQKENI. Deletions cut 3 bases from V and 2 bases from J, with 20 bases between. This chain's CDR3 is CASSPTGMGPQTGNTIYF. CDR3 DNA sequence: TGTGCCAGCTCACCCACCGGGATGGGTCCCCAGACTGGAAACACCATATATTTT. Full variable domain (rest looked up from reference TRBV18 and TRBJ1-3): NAGVMQNPRHLVRRRGQEARLRCSPMKGHSHVYWYRQLPEEGLKFMVYLQKENIIDESGMPKERFSAEFPKEGPSILRIQQVVRGDSAAYFCASSPTGMGPQTGNTIYFGEGSWLTVV.

This chain uses TRBV27 with TRBJ2-5; perhaps TRBD2 as D (5 bases). The DNA end is a closer match to TRBJ2-7, so the J assignment may be wrong. The CDR3 spans 12 residues. In germline, CDR1 is MNHEY, CDR2 SMNVEV (reference sequence). The CDR3 loop is CASSPPGSEQYF. CDR3 DNA sequence: TGTGCCAGCAGCCCTCCGGGGTCCGAGCAGTACTTC.

This rearrangement joins TRBV5-1 to TRBJ2-6; D unclear. Germline V gene sequence: CDR1 SGHRS, CDR2 YFSETQ. The CDR3 totals 13 residues. V was trimmed by 4 bases and J by 0 bases, leaving 2 bases between them. CDR3 sequence: CASSLSGANVLTF. For the CDR3, the DNA is TGCGCCAGCAGCCTCTCTGGGGCCAACGTCCTGACTTTC.

This clone was recorded only once. This chain joins TRBV5-6 and TRBJ2-2; possible D gene TRBD2, 5 bases. Germline CDR1 SGHDT, CDR2 YYEEEE. Trimming left V 2 bases short and J 4 bases short, with 15 bases between. This CDR3 has 16 residues. The CDR3 sequence is CASSFETLAGTGELFF. In DNA form, the CDR3 reads TGTGCCAGCAGCTTTGAAACTCTTGCGGGCACCGGGGAGCTGTTTTTT.

This clone was picked up one time. The chain recombines TRBV5-4 with TRBJ1-2, with D uncertain. Trimming cost V 1 base and J 5 bases, with 9 bases left between them. The CDR3 runs 13 residues. The germline CDR1 and CDR2 sequences are SGHNT and YYREEE (reference sequence). CDR3 DNA: TGTGCCAGCAGCTTGATCGGAGGGTATGGCTACACCTTC. It translates to CASSLIGGYGYTF.

The rearrangement uses TRBV21-1 and TRBJ1-2. TRBV21-1 is noted as a pseudogene. CDR3 size: 15 residues. The CDR3 coding sequence is TGTGCCAGCAGCAAAGGTATGGGGTTCGACTATGGCTACACCTTC. Translation: CASSKGMGFDYGYTF.

The chain is built from TRBV11-2 and TRBJ1-3; D remains unclear. The CDR3 is made up of 15 amino acids. Germline V gives CDR1 SGHAT, CDR2 FQNNGV. With 4 bases removed from V and 3 bases from J, the gap between germline ends came to 13 bases. CDR3 in amino acids: CASSSTFDRGNTIYF. Written as DNA, the CDR3 is TGTGCCAGCAGCTCCACTTTTGACCGTGGAAACACCATATATTTT.

This sequence joins TRBV9 and TRBJ2-5; TRBD2 aligns across 7 bases. Germline CDR1 SGDLS, CDR2 YYNGEE. With V trimmed by 5 bases and J by 5 bases, 9 bases remained unmatched. CDR3 length: 14 residues. In DNA form, the CDR3 reads TGTGCCAGCAGTCCTCGGGGGGTCGGGGAGACCCAGTACTTC. It specifies CASSPRGVGETQYF.

The chain joins TRBV11-1 to TRBJ2-2; D call uncertain. The V gene's germline CDR1 is SGHAT and CDR2 FQDESV (reference sequence). CDR3 length: 14 residues. Trimming pared 5 bases from V and 7 bases from J, leaving 14 bases between. CDR3 loop: CASSPSEWGGELFF. CDR3 DNA: TGTGCCAGCAGCCCCAGCGAGTGGGGCGGGGAGCTGTTTTTT.

The J gene is TRBJ2-5, the V gene TRBV2; the D call may be TRBD1 or TRBD2 (5 bases each). TRBJ2-7 explains the end of the DNA better; the J call may be wrong. CDR1 is SNHLY and CDR2 is FYNNEI in the germline V gene. The CDR3 loop spans 18 amino acids. The CDR3 nucleotides read TGTGCCAGCAGTGAACTAGAGGGAACAGGCTTCATCTCCTACGAGCAGTACTTC. This encodes CASSELEGTGFISYEQYF.

The V gene is TRBV6-5, the J gene TRBJ2-3; 14 bases line up with TRBD2. V dropped 2 bases and J dropped 11; count of bases not matched to a gene: 9. The germline CDR1 and CDR2 sequences are MNHEY and SVGAGI. This CDR3 region has 16 residues. CDR3 nucleotides: TGTGCCAGCAGTTACACGACTAGCGGGGGGGCCGCCAGGCAGTATTTT. Its protein product is CASSYTTSGGAARQYF.

V gene TRBV11-2 combines with J gene TRBJ2-7; D might be TRBD1 (6 bases). Trimming stripped 4 bases from V and 5 bases from J, with 15 bases between. Germline loops: CDR1 SGHAT, CDR2 FQNNGV. The CDR3 runs 14 residues. The CDR3: CASSYNRVGDEQYF. In DNA form, the CDR3 reads TGTGCCAGCAGCTACAACAGGGTGGGGGACGAGCAGTACTTC.

V usage is TRBV28 and J usage is TRBJ1-2; D gene unclear. CDR1 is MDHEN, CDR2 SYDVKM, per germline. The ends were cut back, 6 bases at V and 2 bases at J, with 7 bases in the middle. The CDR3 consists of 12 residues. The CDR3 loop reads CASSQTNYGYTF. As DNA, the CDR3 is TGTGCCAGCAGCCAAACCAACTATGGCTACACCTTC.

V and J are TRBV7-9 and TRBJ2-1; D not certain. With 1 base removed from V and 7 bases from J, the gap between germline ends came to 11 bases. Germline V CDR1 and CDR2: SEHNR, FQNEAQ (reference sequence). This CDR3 comprises 14 residues. CDR3 sequence reads: CASSLGPGTNEQFF. The CDR3 DNA sequence: TGTGCCAGCAGCTTAGGTCCGGGTACGAATGAGCAGTTCTTC. Full variable domain (outside the CDR3, taken from reference TRBV7-9 and TRBJ2-1): DTGVSQNPRHKITKRGQNVTFRCDPISEHNRLYWYRQTLGQGPEFLTYFQNEAQLEKSRLLSDRFSAERPKGSFSTLEIQRTEQGDSAMYLCASSLGPGTNEQFFGPGTRLTVL.

The chain links TRBV2 to TRBJ1-2; TRBD1 matches 10 bases. The junction had 5 bases not matched to a gene; V was cut back by 7 bases and J by 3 bases. CDR1 SNHLY and CDR2 FYNNEI come from the germline V gene. The CDR3 runs to 14 residues. In DNA, the CDR3 is TGTGCCAGCACCTCGGACAGGGGGGACTATGGCTACACCTTC. It yields the protein CASTSDRGDYGYTF.

This clone was counted only a few times. The chain combines TRBV28 with TRBJ1-2, with D possibly being TRBD1 (5 bases). V dropped 1 base and J dropped 3 bases, with 6 bases sitting between them. The CDR3 has 13 amino acids. Per germline, CDR1 MDHEN and CDR2 SYDVKM. In DNA form, the CDR3 reads TGTGCCAGCAGTTTATTCAGGGACTATGGCTACACCTTC. Its protein product is CASSLFRDYGYTF.

The rearrangement uses TRBV30 and TRBJ2-3, with a tentative D call TRBD1 (6 bases). Germline assignment: CDR1 GTSNPN and CDR2 SVGIG (reference sequence). The ends were cut back, 2 bases at V and 4 bases at J, with 19 bases in the middle. The CDR3 has 16 amino acids. The CDR3 region has the DNA TGTGCCTGGAGTACCCCCGAGACAGGTGGTTCAGATACGCAGTATTTT. As protein: CAWSTPETGGSDTQYF.

The chain links TRBV7-3 to TRBJ2-1; 12 nucleotides align to TRBD2. The CDR3 length is 15 residues. Germline trimming cut 4 bases from V and 4 bases from J; bases unmatched to any gene: 2. CDR1 and CDR2 (germline): SGHTA, FQGTGA. CDR3 sequence: CASSSLAGGYNEQFF. CDR3 DNA sequence: TGTGCCAGCAGCTCCCTAGCGGGAGGGTACAATGAGCAGTTCTTC.

The chain has TRBV2 and TRBJ1-1; TRBD1 is a possible D gene (5 bases). V shed 6 bases and J shed 0 bases, with 8 bases lying between them. Germline V gives CDR1 SNHLY, CDR2 FYNNEI. CDR3 size: 13 residues. CDR3 DNA sequence: TGTGCCAGCAGACCCAGGGTGAACACTGAAGCTTTCTTT. Its protein is CASRPRVNTEAFF. The whole variable domain, filled in from reference TRBV2 and TRBJ1-1, reads EPEVTQTPSHQVTQMGQEVILRCVPISNHLYFYWYRQILGQKVEFLVSFYNNEISEKSEIFDDQFSVERPDGSNFTLKIRSTKLEDSAMYFCASRPRVNTEAFFGQGTRLTVV.

The V gene is TRBV7-8, the J gene TRBJ1-3; the D gene is possibly TRBD1 (5 bases). The CDR3 length is 15 residues. V lost 3 bases and J 0 bases, leaving 9 bases between the germline ends. Germline values: CDR1 SGHVS, CDR2 FQNEAQ. The CDR3 DNA reads as TGTGCCAGCAGCTTGGGACTGCGCTCTGGAAACACCATATATTTT. Its protein is CASSLGLRSGNTIYF.